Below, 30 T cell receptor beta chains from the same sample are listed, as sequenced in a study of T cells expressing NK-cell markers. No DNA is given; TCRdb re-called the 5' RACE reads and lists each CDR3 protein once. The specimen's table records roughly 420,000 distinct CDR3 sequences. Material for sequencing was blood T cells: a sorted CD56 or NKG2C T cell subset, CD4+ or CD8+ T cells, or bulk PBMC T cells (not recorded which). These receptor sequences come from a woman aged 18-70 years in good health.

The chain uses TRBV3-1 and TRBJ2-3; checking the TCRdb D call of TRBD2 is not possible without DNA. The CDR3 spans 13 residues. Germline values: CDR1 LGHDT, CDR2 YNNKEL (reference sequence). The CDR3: CASRRGSADTQYF.

Here the CDR3 reads CSAVPSGQYNEQFF. This chain uses TRBV20-1 with TRBJ2-1; as DNA is missing, the TRBD2 call by TCRdb cannot be tested. In germline, CDR1 is DFQATT, CDR2 SNEGSKA (reference sequence). The CDR3 consists of 14 residues.

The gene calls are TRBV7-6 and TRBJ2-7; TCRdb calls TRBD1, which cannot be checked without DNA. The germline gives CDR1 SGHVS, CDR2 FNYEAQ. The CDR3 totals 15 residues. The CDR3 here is CASSPGTGTLFKQYF. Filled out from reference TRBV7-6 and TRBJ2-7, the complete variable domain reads GAGVSQSPRYKVTKRGQDVALRCDPISGHVSLYWYRQALGQGPEFLTYFNYEAQQDKSGLPNDRFSAERPEGSISTLTIQRTEQRDSAMYRCASSPGTGTLFKQYFGPGTRLTVT.

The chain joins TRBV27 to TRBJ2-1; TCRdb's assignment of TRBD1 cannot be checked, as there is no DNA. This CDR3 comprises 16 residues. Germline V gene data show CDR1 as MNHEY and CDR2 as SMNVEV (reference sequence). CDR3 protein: CASSPLGGESYNEQFF.

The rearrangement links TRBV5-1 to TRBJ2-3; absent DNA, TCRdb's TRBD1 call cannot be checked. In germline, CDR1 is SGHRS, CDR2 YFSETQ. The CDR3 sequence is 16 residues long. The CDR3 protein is CASSLGDRENADTQYF.

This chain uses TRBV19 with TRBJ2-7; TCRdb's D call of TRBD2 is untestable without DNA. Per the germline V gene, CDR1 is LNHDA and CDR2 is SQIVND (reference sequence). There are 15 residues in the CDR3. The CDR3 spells CASSDARTPIGQQYF.

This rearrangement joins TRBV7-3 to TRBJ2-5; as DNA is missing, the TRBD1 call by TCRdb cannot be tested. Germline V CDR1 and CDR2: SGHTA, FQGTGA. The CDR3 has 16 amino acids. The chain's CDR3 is CASSSPGQAGPETQYF.

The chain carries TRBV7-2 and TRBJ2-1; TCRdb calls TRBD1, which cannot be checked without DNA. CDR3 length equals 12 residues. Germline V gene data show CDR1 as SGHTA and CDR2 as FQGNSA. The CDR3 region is CASSNPGNEQFF.

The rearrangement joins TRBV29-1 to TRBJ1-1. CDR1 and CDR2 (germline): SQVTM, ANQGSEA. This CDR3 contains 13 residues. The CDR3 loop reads CSAGETPNTEAFF.

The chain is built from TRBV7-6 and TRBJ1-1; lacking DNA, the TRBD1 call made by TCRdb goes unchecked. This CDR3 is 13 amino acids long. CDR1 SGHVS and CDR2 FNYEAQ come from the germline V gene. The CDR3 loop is CASTQGLNTEAFF.

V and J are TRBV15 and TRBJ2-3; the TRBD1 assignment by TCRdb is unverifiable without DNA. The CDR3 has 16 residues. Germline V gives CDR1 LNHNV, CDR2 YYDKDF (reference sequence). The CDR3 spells CATSRSDRGRPDTQYF.

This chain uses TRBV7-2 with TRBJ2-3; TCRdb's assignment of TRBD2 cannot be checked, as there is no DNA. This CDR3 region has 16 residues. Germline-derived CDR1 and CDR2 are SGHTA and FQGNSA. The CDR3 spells CASSPPGLALTDTQYF.

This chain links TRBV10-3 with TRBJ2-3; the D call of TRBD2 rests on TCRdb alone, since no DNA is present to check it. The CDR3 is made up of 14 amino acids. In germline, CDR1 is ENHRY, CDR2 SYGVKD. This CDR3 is CAISQSGTTDTQYF.

The CDR3 here is CASSPNGGQVNEQFF. This chain joins TRBV18 and TRBJ2-1; TCRdb's D call, TRBD1, is unchecked because there is no DNA. CDR1 and CDR2 (germline): KGHSH, LQKENI. This CDR3 has 15 residues.

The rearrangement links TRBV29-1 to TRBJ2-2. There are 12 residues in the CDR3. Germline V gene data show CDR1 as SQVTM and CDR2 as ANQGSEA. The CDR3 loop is CSVSGQVGELFF.

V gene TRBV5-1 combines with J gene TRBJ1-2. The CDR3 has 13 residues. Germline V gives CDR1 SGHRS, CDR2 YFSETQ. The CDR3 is CASSLEGASGYTF.

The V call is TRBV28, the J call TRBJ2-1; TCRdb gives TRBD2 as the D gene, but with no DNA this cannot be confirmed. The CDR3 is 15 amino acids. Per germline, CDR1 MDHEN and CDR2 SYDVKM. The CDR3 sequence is CASSLAGEWMNEQFF. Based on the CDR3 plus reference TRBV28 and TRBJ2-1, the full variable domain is DVKVTQSSRYLVKRTGEKVFLECVQDMDHENMFWYRQDPGLGLRLIYFSYDVKMKEKGDIPEGYSVSREKKERFSLILESASTNQTSMYLCASSLAGEWMNEQFFGPGTRLTVL.

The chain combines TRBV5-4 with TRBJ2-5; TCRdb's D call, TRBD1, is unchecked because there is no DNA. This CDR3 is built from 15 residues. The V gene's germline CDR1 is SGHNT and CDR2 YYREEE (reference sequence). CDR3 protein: CASTPRGGPSETQYF.

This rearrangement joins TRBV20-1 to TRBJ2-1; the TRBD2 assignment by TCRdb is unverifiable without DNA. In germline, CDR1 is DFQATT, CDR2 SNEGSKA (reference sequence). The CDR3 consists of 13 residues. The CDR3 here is CSAVSDRGNEQFF.

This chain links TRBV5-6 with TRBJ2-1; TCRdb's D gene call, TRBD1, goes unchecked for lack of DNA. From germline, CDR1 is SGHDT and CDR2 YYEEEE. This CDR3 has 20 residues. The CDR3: CASSFYPNRARTSFYNEQFF.

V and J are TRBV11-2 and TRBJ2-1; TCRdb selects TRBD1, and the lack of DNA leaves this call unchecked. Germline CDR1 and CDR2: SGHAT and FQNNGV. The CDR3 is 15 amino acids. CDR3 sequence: CASGKIGTPYNEQFF.

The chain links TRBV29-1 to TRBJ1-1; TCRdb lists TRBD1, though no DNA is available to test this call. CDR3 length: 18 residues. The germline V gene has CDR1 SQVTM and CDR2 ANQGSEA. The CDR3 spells CSVALSWMGSQMNTEAFF.

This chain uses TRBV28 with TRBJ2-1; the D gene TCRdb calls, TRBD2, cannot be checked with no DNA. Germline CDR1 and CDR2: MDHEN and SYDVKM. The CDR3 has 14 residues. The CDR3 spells CASTSGHGVDEQFF.

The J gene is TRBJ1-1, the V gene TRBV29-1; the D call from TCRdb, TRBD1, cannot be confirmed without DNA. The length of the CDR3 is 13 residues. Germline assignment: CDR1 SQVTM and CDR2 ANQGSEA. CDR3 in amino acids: CSVEVWDNQEAFF. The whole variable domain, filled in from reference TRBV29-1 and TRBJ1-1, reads SAVISQKPSRDICQRGTSLTIQCQVDSQVTMMFWYRQQPGQSLTLIATANQGSEATYESGFVIDKFPISRPNLTFSTLTVSNMSPEDSSIYLCSVEVWDNQEAFFGQGTRLTVV.

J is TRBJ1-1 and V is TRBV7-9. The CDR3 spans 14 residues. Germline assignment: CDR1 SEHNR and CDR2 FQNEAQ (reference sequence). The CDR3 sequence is CASSLEARNTEAFF.

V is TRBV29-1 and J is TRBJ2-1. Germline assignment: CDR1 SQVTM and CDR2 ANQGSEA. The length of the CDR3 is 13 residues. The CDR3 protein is CSVTMDALNEQFF.

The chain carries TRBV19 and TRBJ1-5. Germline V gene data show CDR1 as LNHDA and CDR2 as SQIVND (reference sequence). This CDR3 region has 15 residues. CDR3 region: CASTPRVESNQPQHF.

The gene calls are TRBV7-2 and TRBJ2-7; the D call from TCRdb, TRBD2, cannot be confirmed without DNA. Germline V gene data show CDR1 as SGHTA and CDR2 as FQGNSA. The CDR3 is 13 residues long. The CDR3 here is CASSLVLATEQYF.

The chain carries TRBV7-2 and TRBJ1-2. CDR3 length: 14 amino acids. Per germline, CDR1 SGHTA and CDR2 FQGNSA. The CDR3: CASSSDRANYGYTF. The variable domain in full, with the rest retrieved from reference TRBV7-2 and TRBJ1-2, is GAGVSQSPSNKVTEKGKDVELRCDPISGHTALYWYRQSLGQGLEFLIYFQGNSAPDKSGLPSDRFSAERTGGSVSTLTIQRTQQEDSAVYLCASSSDRANYGYTFGSGTRLTVV.

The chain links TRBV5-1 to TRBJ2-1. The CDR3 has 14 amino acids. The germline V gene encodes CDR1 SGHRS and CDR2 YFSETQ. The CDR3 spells CASSLWSEYNEQFF.